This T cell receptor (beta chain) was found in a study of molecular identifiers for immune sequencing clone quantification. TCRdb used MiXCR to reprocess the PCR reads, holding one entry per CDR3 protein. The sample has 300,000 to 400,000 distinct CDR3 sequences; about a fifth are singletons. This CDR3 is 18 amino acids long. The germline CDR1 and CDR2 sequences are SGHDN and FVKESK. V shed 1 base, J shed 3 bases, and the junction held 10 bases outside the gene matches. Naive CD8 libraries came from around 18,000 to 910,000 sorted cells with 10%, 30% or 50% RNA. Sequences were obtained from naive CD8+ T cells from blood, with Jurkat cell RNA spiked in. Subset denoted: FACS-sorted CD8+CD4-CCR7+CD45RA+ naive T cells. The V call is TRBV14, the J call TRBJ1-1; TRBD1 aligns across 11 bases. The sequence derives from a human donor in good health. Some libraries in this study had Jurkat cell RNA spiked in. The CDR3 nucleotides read TGTGCCAGCAGCCAAGGATCCCGGGACAGGGGGGCGCACACTGAAGCTTTCTTT. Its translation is CASSQGSRDRGAHTEAFF.